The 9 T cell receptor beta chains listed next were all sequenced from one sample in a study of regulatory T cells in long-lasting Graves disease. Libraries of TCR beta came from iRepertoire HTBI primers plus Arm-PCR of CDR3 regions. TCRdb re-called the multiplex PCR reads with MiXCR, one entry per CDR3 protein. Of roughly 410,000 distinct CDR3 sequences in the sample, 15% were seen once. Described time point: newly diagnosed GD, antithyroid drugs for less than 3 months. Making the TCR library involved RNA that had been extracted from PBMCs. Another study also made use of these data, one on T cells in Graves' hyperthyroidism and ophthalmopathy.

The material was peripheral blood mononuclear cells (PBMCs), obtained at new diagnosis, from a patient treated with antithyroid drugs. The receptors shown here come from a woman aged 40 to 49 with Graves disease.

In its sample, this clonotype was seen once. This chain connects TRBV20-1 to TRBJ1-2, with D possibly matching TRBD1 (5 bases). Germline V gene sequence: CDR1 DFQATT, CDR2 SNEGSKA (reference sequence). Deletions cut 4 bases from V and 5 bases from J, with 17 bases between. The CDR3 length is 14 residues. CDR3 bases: TGCAGTGCTATGGGGACGGGCCGAACTTATGGCTACACCTTC. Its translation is CSAMGTGRTYGYTF.

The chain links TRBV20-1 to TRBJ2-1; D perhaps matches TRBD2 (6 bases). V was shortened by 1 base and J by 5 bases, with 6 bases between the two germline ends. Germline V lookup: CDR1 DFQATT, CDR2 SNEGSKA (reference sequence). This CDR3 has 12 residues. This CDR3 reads CSARGGDNEQFF. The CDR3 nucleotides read TGCAGTGCTAGAGGGGGGGACAATGAGCAGTTCTTC.

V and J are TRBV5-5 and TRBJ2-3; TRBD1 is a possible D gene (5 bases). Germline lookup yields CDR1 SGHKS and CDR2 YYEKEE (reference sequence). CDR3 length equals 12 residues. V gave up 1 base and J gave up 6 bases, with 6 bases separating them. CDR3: CASSLKGDTQYF. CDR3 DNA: TGTGCCAGCAGCTTGAAGGGGGATACGCAGTATTTT.

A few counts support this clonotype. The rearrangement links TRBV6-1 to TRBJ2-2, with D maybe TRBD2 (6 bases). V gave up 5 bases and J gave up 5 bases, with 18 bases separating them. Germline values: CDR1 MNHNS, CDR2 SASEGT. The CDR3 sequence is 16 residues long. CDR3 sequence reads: CASSLLGLGATGELFF. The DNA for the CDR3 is TGTGCCAGCAGTCTCCTGGGACTTGGGGCGACCGGGGAGCTGTTTTTT.

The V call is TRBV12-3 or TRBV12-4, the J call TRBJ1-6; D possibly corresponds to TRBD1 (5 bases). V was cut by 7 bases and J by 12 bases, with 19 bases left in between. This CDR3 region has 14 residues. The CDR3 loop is CASTLMQGLGPLHF. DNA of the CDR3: TGTGCCAGCACCTTAATGCAGGGTCTTGGACCCCTCCACTTT.

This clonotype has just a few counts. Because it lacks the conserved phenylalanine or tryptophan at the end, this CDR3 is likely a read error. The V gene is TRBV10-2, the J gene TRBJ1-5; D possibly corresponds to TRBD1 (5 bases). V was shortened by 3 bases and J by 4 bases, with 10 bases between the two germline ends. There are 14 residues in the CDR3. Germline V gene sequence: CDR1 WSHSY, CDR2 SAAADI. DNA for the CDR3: TGCGCCAGCAGTGATGGCAGGGATAATCAGCCCCAGCATTTG. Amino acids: CASSDGRDNQPQHL.

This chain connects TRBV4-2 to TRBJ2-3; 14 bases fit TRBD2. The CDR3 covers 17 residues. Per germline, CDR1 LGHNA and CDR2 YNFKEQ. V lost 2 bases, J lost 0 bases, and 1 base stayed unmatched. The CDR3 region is CASSQRLAGGSTDTQYF. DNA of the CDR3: TGTGCCAGCAGCCAAAGACTAGCGGGAGGGAGCACAGATACGCAGTATTTT.

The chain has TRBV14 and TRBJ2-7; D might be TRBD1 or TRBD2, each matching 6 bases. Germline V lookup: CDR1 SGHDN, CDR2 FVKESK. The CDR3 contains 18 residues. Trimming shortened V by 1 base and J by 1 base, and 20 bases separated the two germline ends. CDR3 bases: TGTGCCAGCAGCCAAGGTCTGGGGGCGCGGGACACTTCCTACGAGCAGTACTTC. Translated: CASSQGLGARDTSYEQYF.

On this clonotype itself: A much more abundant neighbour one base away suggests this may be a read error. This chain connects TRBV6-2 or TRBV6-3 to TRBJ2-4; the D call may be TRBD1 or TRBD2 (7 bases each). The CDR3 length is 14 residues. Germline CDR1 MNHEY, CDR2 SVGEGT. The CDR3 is CAISSTGEGDIQYF. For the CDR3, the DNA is TGTGCCATCAGTTCCACAGGGGAGGGGGACATTCAGTACTTC.